One sample yielded the 23 T cell receptor beta chains listed below, sequenced in a study of blood T cell repertoires in COVID-19. Some clones are missing from TCRdb's copy, which holds only in-frame ones; the method was immunoSEQ multiplex PCR. The repertoire has 100,000 to 150,000 clones, roughly 84% of them found once; the top ten carry approximately 13%. Sequencing input: peripheral blood. Receptors originate from a woman in her 30s who had recovered from COVID-19.

The chain links TRBV24-1 to TRBJ1-1; tentative D call: TRBD1 (5 bases). V lost 2 bases, J lost 8 bases, and 8 bases lay in between. The germline V gene encodes CDR1 KGHDR and CDR2 SFDVKD. The CDR3 has 12 amino acids. The CDR3 loop is CATSDYRGEAFF. As DNA, the CDR3 is TGTGCCACCAGTGATTATAGGGGCGAAGCTTTCTTT.

This clone was detected once. This chain joins TRBV7-9 and TRBJ2-2; 9 nucleotides agree with TRBD2. The V and J ends lost 6 bases and 1 base, in that order; junction bases with no gene match: 3. The germline V gene has CDR1 SEHNR and CDR2 FQNEAQ (reference sequence). The CDR3 is made up of 15 amino acids. The CDR3 DNA is TGTGCCAGCAGTTGGACTAGCGTGAACACCGGGGAGCTGTTTTTT. The encoded protein is CASSWTSVNTGELFF.

The gene calls are TRBV30 and TRBJ1-5; 7 nucleotides match TRBD1. Losses at the gene ends were 3 bases for V and 4 bases for J; bases not matched to a gene: 3. The CDR3 consists of 13 residues. Per the germline V gene, CDR1 is GTSNPN and CDR2 is SVGIG (reference sequence). DNA for the CDR3: TGTGCCTGGAGGACAGGGTCAAATCAGCCCCAGCATTTT. Protein sequence: CAWRTGSNQPQHF.

The J gene is TRBJ2-5, the V gene TRBV7-9; tentatively, D is TRBD1 (6 bases). The CDR3 is 16 residues long. V shed 2 bases and J shed 2 bases, with 15 bases lying between them. The germline gives CDR1 SEHNR, CDR2 FQNEAQ (reference sequence). The CDR3 bases are TGTGCCAGCAGCTTATATAGGTGGACAGCTCAAGAGACCCAGTACTTC. Its translation: CASSLYRWTAQETQYF. The full variable domain, rest sourced from reference TRBV7-9 and TRBJ2-5, is DTGVSQNPRHKITKRGQNVTFRCDPISEHNRLYWYRQTLGQGPEFLTYFQNEAQLEKSRLLSDRFSAERPKGSFSTLEIQRTEQGDSAMYLCASSLYRWTAQETQYFGPGTRLLVL.

This clone was seen just once. The chain recombines TRBV7-9 with TRBJ1-2; weak D call: TRBD1 (6 bases). The CDR3 runs to 16 residues. Between the trimmed V and J ends, which lost 4 bases and 1 base, there was a span of 16 bases. The germline CDR1 and CDR2 sequences are SEHNR and FQNEAQ (reference sequence). CDR3 DNA sequence: TGTGCCAGCAGCTCAGTGGGACACACTTTTAACTATGGCTACACCTTC. This gives the protein CASSSVGHTFNYGYTF.

The chain joins TRBV9 to TRBJ1-1; TRBD1 matches at 8 bases. V lost 5 bases, J lost 1 base, and 7 bases stayed unmatched. This CDR3 region has 15 residues. Looked up from germline, CDR1 is SGDLS and CDR2 is YYNGEE. The CDR3 protein is CASRAGGSQNTEAFF. CDR3 nucleotides: TGTGCCAGCAGGGCAGGGGGCAGTCAGAACACTGAAGCTTTCTTT.

The CDR3 sequence: CASSPPRRAGKKETQYF. The DNA for the CDR3 is TGTGCCAGCTCACCACCGCGGAGAGCGGGGAAAAAAGAGACCCAGTACTTC. The chain combines TRBV18 with TRBJ2-5; the match to TRBD2 covers 7 bases. Germline V gene lookup returns CDR1 KGHSH and CDR2 LQKENI. The ends lost 0 bases at V and 3 bases at J; junction bases unmatched: 10. The CDR3 consists of 17 residues. Drawing the rest from reference TRBV18 and TRBJ2-5, the complete variable domain is NAGVMQNPRHLVRRRGQEARLRCSPMKGHSHVYWYRQLPEEGLKFMVYLQKENIIDESGMPKERFSAEFPKEGPSILRIQQVVRGDSAAYFCASSPPRRAGKKETQYFGPGTRLLVL.

The V and J genes are TRBV16 and TRBJ2-2, with 10 bases identical to TRBD1. The CDR3 has 17 residues. The trim removed 4 bases at V and 0 bases at J, leaving 5 bases unmatched. CDR1 and CDR2 (germline): KGHSY, FQNENV. The CDR3, as DNA: TGTGCCAGCAGCCGAAGGGACAGGGGCGCGAACACCGGGGAGCTGTTTTTT. Its translation: CASSRRDRGANTGELFF.

CDR3 amino acids: CASGDGAGSYNEQFF. The CDR3 DNA sequence: TGTGCCAGTGGAGATGGGGCGGGATCCTACAATGAGCAGTTCTTC. This chain connects TRBV19 to TRBJ2-1; D might be TRBD2 (6 bases). The CDR3 extends over 15 amino acids. Germline V lookup: CDR1 LNHDA, CDR2 SQIVND (reference sequence). Trimming cost V 8 bases and J 1 base, with 15 bases left between them.

This clone was seen a few times. The chain combines TRBV5-1 with TRBJ1-1; D gene ambiguous. Per germline, CDR1 SGHRS and CDR2 YFSETQ. The CDR3 sequence is 15 residues long. V lost 4 bases to trimming and J lost 4 bases, with 17 bases between them. The CDR3 region is CASSIGPGRGTEAFF. The CDR3 nucleotides are TGCGCCAGCAGCATCGGGCCCGGGAGAGGCACTGAAGCTTTCTTT.

The chain is built from TRBV3-1 (or the pseudogene TRBV3-2) and TRBJ2-3, with no clear D. CDR1 and CDR2 from the germline V gene are LGHDT and YNNKEL (reference sequence). The CDR3 has 12 amino acids. V gave up 4 bases and J gave up 1 base, with 3 bases separating them. In DNA form, the CDR3 reads TGTGCCAGCAGCCCGGGCACAGATACGCAGTATTTT. It yields the protein CASSPGTDTQYF.

This sequence joins TRBV11-3 and TRBJ2-5; 7 bases align to TRBD1. This CDR3 has 14 amino acids. Trimming removed 6 bases from V and 2 bases from J; junction bases left unmatched: 6. From germline, CDR1 is SGHNT and CDR2 YENEEA. The CDR3 nucleotides read TGTGCCAGCAGTTCAGGGGACAGTCAAGAGACCCAGTACTTC. Its protein is CASSSGDSQETQYF.

The rearrangement uses TRBV9 and TRBJ1-2, with TRBD1 matching over 7 bases. The V gene end was trimmed by 0 bases and the J gene end by 5 bases; junction bases not matched to a gene: 7. There are 15 residues in the CDR3. CDR1 is SGDLS and CDR2 is YYNGEE in the germline V gene. The CDR3 sequence: CASSVGGTATYGYTF. The CDR3 DNA follows: TGTGCCAGCAGCGTAGGTGGGACAGCCACATATGGCTACACCTTC.

Only a few counts were recorded for this clone. CDR3: CASSSGQRVSSGNTIYF. In DNA form, the CDR3 reads TGCGCCAGCAGCTCGGGACAGCGCGTGAGCTCTGGAAACACCATATATTTT. The rearrangement uses TRBV5-1 and TRBJ1-3, with 7 bases that match TRBD1. Germline assignment: CDR1 SGHRS and CDR2 YFSETQ. The CDR3 loop spans 17 amino acids. V lost 3 bases and J lost 0; bases outside the gene matches: 9. The entire variable domain, with the rest obtained from reference TRBV5-1 and TRBJ1-3, is as follows: KAGVTQTPRYLIKTRGQQVTLSCSPISGHRSVSWYQQTPGQGLQFLFEYFSETQRNKGNFPGRFSGRQFSNSRSEMNVSTLELGDSALYLCASSSGQRVSSGNTIYFGEGSWLTVV.

The V gene is TRBV19, the J gene TRBJ2-2; 9 bases line up with TRBD1. V was clipped by 5 bases and J by 3 bases; unmatched bases: 7. The CDR3 spans 16 residues. Per germline, CDR1 LNHDA and CDR2 SQIVND (reference sequence). The CDR3 DNA is TGTGCCAGTAGTCTCACCGGGACAGGGCACACCGGGGAGCTGTTTTTT. This translates into CASSLTGTGHTGELFF.

This chain links TRBV11-3 with TRBJ2-1, with 10 positions matching TRBD2. The J segment lost 2 bases and the V segment lost 2 bases, leaving 12 bases of the junction unmatched. CDR1 and CDR2 from the germline V gene are SGHNT and YENEEA. CDR3 length: 19 residues. CDR3 in DNA: TGTGCCAGCAGCTTACATCCAGCGGCTAGCGGGAGCCCCTACAATGAGCAGTTCTTC. Its protein product is CASSLHPAASGSPYNEQFF.

This rearrangement joins TRBV6-5 to TRBJ2-7, with TRBD1 matching over 10 bases. With V trimmed by 6 bases and J by 5 bases, 7 bases remained unmatched. CDR1 is MNHEY, CDR2 SVGAGI, per germline. The CDR3 totals 14 residues. The CDR3 nucleotides are TGTGCCAGCAGATGGGGACAGGGGCGTAACGAGCAGTACTTC. Translation gives CASRWGQGRNEQYF.

The rearrangement joins TRBV6-5 to TRBJ2-6; D is perhaps TRBD1 (5 bases). This CDR3 contains 16 residues. The germline V gene has CDR1 MNHEY and CDR2 SVGAGI. The V end was cut by 2 bases, the J end by 0 bases, with 8 bases between. DNA for the CDR3: TGTGCCAGCAGTTACGTCAGGGACTCTGGGGCCAACGTCCTGACTTTC. This gives the protein CASSYVRDSGANVLTF.

The gene calls are TRBV6-1 and TRBJ2-7; D is perhaps TRBD1 (8 bases). The CDR3 is 15 residues long. V lost 3 bases and J lost 3, with 15 bases in between. Germline CDR1 reads MNHNS; CDR2 reads SASEGT. CDR3 DNA sequence: TGTGCCAGCAGTGATACAGGGGGGGCCCGCTACGAGCAGTACTTC. Protein product: CASSDTGGARYEQYF.

This clone showed up just a few times. The chain carries TRBV4-2 and TRBJ1-4; TRBD1 aligns across 7 bases. The CDR3 extends over 16 amino acids. The trim removed 0 bases at V and 14 bases at J, leaving 15 bases unmatched. Germline CDR1 LGHNA, CDR2 YNFKEQ. CDR3: CASSQDLRGQGGNLFF. The CDR3 bases are TGTGCCAGCAGCCAAGATCTTAGGGGTCAGGGGGGTAACCTGTTTTTT.

The chain links TRBV19 to TRBJ1-4; 7 bases align to TRBD1. The V gene end was trimmed by 5 bases and the J gene end by 3 bases; junction bases not matched to a gene: 3. Germline-derived CDR1 and CDR2 are LNHDA and SQIVND (reference sequence). The CDR3 consists of 14 residues. The CDR3 DNA reads TGTGCCAGTAGTGAGGGGGCGGCTAATGAAAAACTGTTTTTT. This codes for CASSEGAANEKLFF.

V is TRBV3-1 (or the pseudogene TRBV3-2) and J is TRBJ2-1; 11 positions agree with TRBD2. The CDR3 is 17 amino acids. With V trimmed by 1 base and J by 7 bases, 9 bases remained unmatched. The germline V gene encodes CDR1 LGHDT and CDR2 YNNKEL (reference sequence). DNA for the CDR3: TGTGCCAGCAGCCAAGTTCGGCTAGCGGGAGGTGGGAATGAGCAGTTCTTC. The encoded protein is CASSQVRLAGGGNEQFF.

The rearrangement uses TRBV6-5 and TRBJ2-1; 7 positions agree with TRBD1. The germline V gene has CDR1 MNHEY and CDR2 SVGAGI. There are 15 residues in the CDR3. With V trimmed by 6 bases and J by 4 bases, 9 bases remained unmatched. CDR3 in amino acids: CASSARQGRYNEQFF. The CDR3 nucleotides are TGTGCCAGCAGCGCGCGACAGGGCAGATACAATGAGCAGTTCTTC.